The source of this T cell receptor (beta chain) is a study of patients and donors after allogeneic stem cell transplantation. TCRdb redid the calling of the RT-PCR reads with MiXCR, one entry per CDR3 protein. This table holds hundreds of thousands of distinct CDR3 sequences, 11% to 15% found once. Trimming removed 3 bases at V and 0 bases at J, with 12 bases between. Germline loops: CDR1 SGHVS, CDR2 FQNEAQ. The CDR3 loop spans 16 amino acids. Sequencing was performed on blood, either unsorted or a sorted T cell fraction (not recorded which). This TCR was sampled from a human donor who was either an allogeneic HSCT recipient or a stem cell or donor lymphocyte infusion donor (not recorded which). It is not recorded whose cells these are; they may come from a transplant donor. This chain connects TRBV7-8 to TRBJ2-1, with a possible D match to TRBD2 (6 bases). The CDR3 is CASSFLAVSSYNEQFF. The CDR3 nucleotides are TGTGCCAGCAGCTTTTTAGCGGTTAGCTCCTACAATGAGCAGTTCTTC.